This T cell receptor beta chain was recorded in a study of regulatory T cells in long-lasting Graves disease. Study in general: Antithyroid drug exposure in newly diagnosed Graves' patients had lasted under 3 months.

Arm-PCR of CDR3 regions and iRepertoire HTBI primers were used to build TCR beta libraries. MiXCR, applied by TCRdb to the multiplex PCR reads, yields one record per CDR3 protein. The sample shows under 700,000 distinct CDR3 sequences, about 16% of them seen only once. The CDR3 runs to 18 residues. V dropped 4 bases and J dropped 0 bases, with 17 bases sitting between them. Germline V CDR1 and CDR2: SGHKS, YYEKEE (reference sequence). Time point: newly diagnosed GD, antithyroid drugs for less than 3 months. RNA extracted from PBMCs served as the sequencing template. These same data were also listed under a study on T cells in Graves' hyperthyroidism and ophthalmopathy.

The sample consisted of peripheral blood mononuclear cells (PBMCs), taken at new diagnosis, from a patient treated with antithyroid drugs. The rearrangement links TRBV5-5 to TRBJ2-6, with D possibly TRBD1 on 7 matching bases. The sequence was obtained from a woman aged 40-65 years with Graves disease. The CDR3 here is CASSLRRDSLSGANVLTF. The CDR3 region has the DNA TGTGCCAGCAGCCTTAGGAGGGACAGCCTCTCTGGGGCCAACGTCCTGACTTTC.